The source of this T cell receptor (beta chain) is a study of cytomegalovirus exposure and HLA in healthy donors. Worth noting for this clone: The antigen is undetermined.

Whole-study results and caveats: In a later analysis, about 17,000 TCR beta sequences were associated with HLA alleles at 0.05 false discovery rate. Sequencing likely produced, as an artifact, a cluster of highly shared sequence variants. Common viral pathogens seemed to be connected with several of the most significant clusters, according to a later analysis. A missense variant in DCLRE1C was later tied to TCR beta V- and J-gene trimming.

It was with 60 Vbeta and 13 Jbeta primers that the PCR ran. Libraries were prepared by immunoSEQ multiplex PCR; TCRdb keeps only in-frame clonotypes and omits some of them. Of about 110,000 clones detected, roughly 69% appear once; the ten largest clones hold approximately 3.8%. Sequenced input: PBMCs. The source of this sequence is a man aged 25 to 40 in good health and CMV-seropositive.

The CDR3 DNA follows: TGTGCCAGCAGCCAGACACCGATGTGGGCCGCTGAAGCTTTCTTT. Translating gives CASSQTPMWAAEAFF. The V call is TRBV7-2, the J call TRBJ1-1, with unresolved D. V was cut by 5 bases and J by 6 bases, with 19 bases left in between. There are 15 residues in the CDR3. From germline, CDR1 is SGHTA and CDR2 FQGNSA.